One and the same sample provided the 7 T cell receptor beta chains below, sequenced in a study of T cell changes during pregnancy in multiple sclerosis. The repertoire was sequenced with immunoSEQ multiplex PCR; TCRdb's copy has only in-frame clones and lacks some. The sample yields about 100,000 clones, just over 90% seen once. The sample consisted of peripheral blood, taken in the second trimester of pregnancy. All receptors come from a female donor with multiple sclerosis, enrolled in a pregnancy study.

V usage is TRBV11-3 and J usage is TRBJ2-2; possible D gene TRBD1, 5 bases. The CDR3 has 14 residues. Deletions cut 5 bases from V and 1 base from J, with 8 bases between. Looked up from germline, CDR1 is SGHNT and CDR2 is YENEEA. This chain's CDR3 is CASSGRGNTGELFF. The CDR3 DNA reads TGTGCCAGCAGCGGTAGGGGGAACACCGGGGAGCTGTTTTTT. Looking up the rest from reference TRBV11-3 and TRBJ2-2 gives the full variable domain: EAGVVQSPRYKIIEKKQPVAFWCNPISGHNTLYWYLQNLGQGPELLIRYENEEAVDDSQLPKDRFSAERLKGVDSTLKIQPAELGDSAVYLCASSGRGNTGELFFGEGSRLTVL.

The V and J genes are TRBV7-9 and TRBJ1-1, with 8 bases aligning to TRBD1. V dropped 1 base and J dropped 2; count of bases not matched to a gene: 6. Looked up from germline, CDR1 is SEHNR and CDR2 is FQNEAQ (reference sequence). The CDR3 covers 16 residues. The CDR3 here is CASSLDRGDLNTEAFF. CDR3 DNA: TGTGCCAGCAGCTTAGACAGGGGGGACCTTAACACTGAAGCTTTCTTT. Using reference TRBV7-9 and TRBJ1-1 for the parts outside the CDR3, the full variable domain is DTGVSQNPRHKITKRGQNVTFRCDPISEHNRLYWYRQTLGQGPEFLTYFQNEAQLEKSRLLSDRFSAERPKGSFSTLEIQRTEQGDSAMYLCASSLDRGDLNTEAFFGQGTRLTVV.

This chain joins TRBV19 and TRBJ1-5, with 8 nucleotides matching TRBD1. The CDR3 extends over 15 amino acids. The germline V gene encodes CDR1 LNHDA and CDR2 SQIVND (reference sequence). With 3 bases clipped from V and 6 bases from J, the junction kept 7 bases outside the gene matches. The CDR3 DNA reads TGTGCCAGTAGTATGGGGCAGGGGGCGTTTCAGCCCCAGCATTTT. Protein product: CASSMGQGAFQPQHF.

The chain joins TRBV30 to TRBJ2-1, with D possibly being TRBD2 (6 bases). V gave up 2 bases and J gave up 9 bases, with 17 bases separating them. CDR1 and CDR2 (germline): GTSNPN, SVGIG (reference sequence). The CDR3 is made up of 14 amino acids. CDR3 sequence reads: CAWSRVRKGGEQFF. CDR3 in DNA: TGTGCCTGGAGTCGTGTTCGTAAGGGAGGTGAGCAGTTCTTC. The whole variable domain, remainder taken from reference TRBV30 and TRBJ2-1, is SQTIHQWPATLVQPVGSPLSLECTVEGTSNPNLYWYRQAAGRGLQLLFYSVGIGQISSEVPQNLSASRPQDRQFILSSKKLLLSDSGFYLCAWSRVRKGGEQFFGPGTRLTVL.

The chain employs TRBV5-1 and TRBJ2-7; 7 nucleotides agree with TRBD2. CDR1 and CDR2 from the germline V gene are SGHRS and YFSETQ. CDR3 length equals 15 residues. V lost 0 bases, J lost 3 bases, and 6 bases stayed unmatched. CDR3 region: CASSLVGGSHYEQYF. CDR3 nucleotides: TGCGCCAGCAGCTTGGTGGGGGGGTCTCACTACGAGCAGTACTTC.

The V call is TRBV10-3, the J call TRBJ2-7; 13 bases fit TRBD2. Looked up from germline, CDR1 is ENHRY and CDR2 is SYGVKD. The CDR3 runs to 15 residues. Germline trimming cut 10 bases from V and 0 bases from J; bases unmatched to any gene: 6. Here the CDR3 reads CATGLAGDSSYEQYF. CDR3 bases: TGTGCCACAGGACTAGCGGGAGATAGCTCCTACGAGCAGTACTTC.

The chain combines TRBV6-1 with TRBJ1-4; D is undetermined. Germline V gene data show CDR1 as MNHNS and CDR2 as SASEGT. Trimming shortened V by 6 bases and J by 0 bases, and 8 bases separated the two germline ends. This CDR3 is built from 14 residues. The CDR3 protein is CASSHSPTNEKLFF. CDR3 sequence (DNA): TGTGCCAGCAGCCACAGCCCAACTAATGAAAAACTGTTTTTT.